The entry below gives a single T cell receptor beta chain sequence along with its context. An end of the junction differs from the germline gene, which may be a read error. Each CDR3 protein is one row after TCRdb ran MiXCR on the PCR reads. The sample carries 10,000 to 15,000 distinct CDR3 sequences, roughly 60% recorded once. The record originates from a study of tumor-infiltrating lymphocytes in oesophageal squamous cell carcinoma. Germline CDR1 reads MNHGY; CDR2 reads SAAAGT. The CDR3 extends over 13 amino acids. Material: esophageal tumor tissue. The V call is TRBV6-8, the J call TRBJ2-5; D assignment may be TRBD1 or TRBD2 (6 bases each). The receptor was derived from a female donor with esophageal squamous cell carcinoma. CDR3 DNA sequence: TGTGCCAGCAGTAGGGGGGCCTTCAATGAGCAGTCCTTC. It is translated as CASSRGAFNEQSF.